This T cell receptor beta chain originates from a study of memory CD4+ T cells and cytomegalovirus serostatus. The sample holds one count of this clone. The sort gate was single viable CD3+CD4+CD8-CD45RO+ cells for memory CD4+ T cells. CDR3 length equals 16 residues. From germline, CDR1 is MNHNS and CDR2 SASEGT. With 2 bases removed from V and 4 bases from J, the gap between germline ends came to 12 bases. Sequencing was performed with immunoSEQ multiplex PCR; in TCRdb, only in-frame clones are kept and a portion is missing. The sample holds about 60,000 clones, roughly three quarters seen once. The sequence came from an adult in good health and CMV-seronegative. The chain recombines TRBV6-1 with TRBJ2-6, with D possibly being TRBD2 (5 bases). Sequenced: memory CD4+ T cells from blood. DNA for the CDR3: TGTGCCAGCAGTGAAACTAGAATCCCCGGGGCCAACGTCCTGACTTTC. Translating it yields CASSETRIPGANVLTF.